These 22 T cell receptor beta chains came from one sample sequenced in a study of cytomegalovirus exposure and HLA in healthy donors. The PCR contained 60 Vbeta and 13 Jbeta primers. The method was immunoSEQ multiplex PCR; TCRdb's version includes in-frame clones alone and lacks a portion of them. The table lists 200,000 to 250,000 clones, 70% to 80% of them singletons. Sequenced material: PBMCs. The receptors originated from a man in his forties in good health and CMV-seronegative.

The gene calls are TRBV4-2 and TRBJ2-4, with TRBD2 matching 7 bases. The CDR3 is 15 amino acids. Germline V gives CDR1 LGHNA, CDR2 YNFKEQ. Trimming at V came to 0 bases and at J to 1 base, leaving 0 bases not matched to a gene. The CDR3 DNA reads as TGTGCCAGCAGCCAAGAGGGAGGGGCCAAAAACATTCAGTACTTC. Translated: CASSQEGGAKNIQYF.

The chain combines TRBV11-1 with TRBJ2-1; 12 bases align to TRBD2. This CDR3 is built from 16 residues. With 3 bases clipped from V and 9 bases from J, the junction kept 9 bases outside the gene matches. The V gene's germline CDR1 is SGHAT and CDR2 FQDESV (reference sequence). The chain's CDR3 is CASSFSLAGGGGEQFF. CDR3 DNA sequence: TGTGCCAGCAGCTTCTCACTAGCGGGAGGAGGGGGTGAGCAGTTCTTC.

The genes are TRBV18 and TRBJ2-5, with 7 bases identical to TRBD1. Germline values: CDR1 KGHSH, CDR2 LQKENI. This CDR3 contains 13 residues. The V segment lost 4 bases and the J segment 2 bases; nucleotides outside the gene matches: 1. CDR3 sequence (DNA): TGTGCCAGCTCACGGGACAGACAAGAGACCCAGTACTTC. Translation: CASSRDRQETQYF.

The J gene is TRBJ2-3, the V gene TRBV27; perhaps TRBD1 as D (5 bases). The germline V gene has CDR1 MNHEY and CDR2 SMNVEV (reference sequence). V gave up 2 bases and J gave up 1 base, with 7 bases separating them. The CDR3 loop spans 14 amino acids. The CDR3 DNA reads as TGTGCCAGCAGTTTAAAAGGGGGCACAGATACGCAGTATTTT. This codes for CASSLKGGTDTQYF.

This chain joins TRBV5-4 and TRBJ2-7, with 10 bases fitting TRBD2. V shed 0 bases, J shed 0 bases, and the junction held 3 bases outside the gene matches. The CDR3 contains 16 residues. Germline V gives CDR1 SGHNT, CDR2 YYREEE (reference sequence). CDR3 in DNA: TGTGCCAGCAGCTTGGTACTAGCGGGAAGCTCCTACGAGCAGTACTTC. It translates to CASSLVLAGSSYEQYF.

This rearrangement joins TRBV15 to TRBJ2-7, with a weak D call TRBD1 (5 bases). The CDR3 is 14 amino acids. Trimming left V 0 bases short and J 2 bases short, with 8 bases between. Germline V gives CDR1 LNHNV, CDR2 YYDKDF (reference sequence). The CDR3 here is CATSRDDSPYEQYF. CDR3 DNA sequence: TGTGCCACCAGCAGAGACGACAGCCCCTACGAGCAGTACTTC. The entire variable domain, with the rest obtained from reference TRBV15 and TRBJ2-7, is as follows: DAMVIQNPRYQVTQFGKPVTLSCSQTLNHNVMYWYQQKSSQAPKLLFHYYDKDFNNEADTPDNFQSRRPNTSFCFLDIRSPGLGDTAMYLCATSRDDSPYEQYFGPGTRLTVT.

The chain uses TRBV11-2 and TRBJ2-7; D remains ambiguous. V was shortened by 0 bases and J by 12 bases, with 12 bases between the two germline ends. Germline V gives CDR1 SGHAT, CDR2 FQNNGV. This CDR3 spans 12 amino acids. This CDR3 is CASSLDAVVRYF. DNA for the CDR3: TGTGCCAGCAGCTTAGACGCGGTGGTGCGGTACTTC.

The chain joins TRBV4-3 to TRBJ1-2; D remains unclear. The CDR3 contains 14 residues. V dropped 1 base and J dropped 3 bases, with 9 bases sitting between them. CDR1 LGHNA and CDR2 YSLEER come from the germline V gene. CDR3 nucleotide sequence: TGCGCCAGCAGCCAAGGAATCACGGACTATGGCTACACCTTC. This translates into CASSQGITDYGYTF.

The chain carries TRBV7-8 and TRBJ1-5; D call uncertain. The ends were cut back, 5 bases at V and 2 bases at J, with 19 bases in the middle. The germline CDR1 and CDR2 sequences are SGHVS and FQNEAQ. The CDR3 contains 17 residues. CDR3 protein: CASSHPKKGGGNQPQHF. The CDR3 DNA follows: TGTGCCAGCAGCCACCCCAAGAAGGGAGGAGGCAATCAGCCCCAGCATTTT.

The chain recombines TRBV2 with TRBJ2-5; D not resolved. The CDR3 consists of 13 residues. Germline CDR1 is SNHLY and CDR2 is FYNNEI. Trimming left V 6 bases short and J 5 bases short, with 13 bases between. CDR3 region: CASRALVGETQYF. The CDR3 DNA sequence: TGTGCCAGCAGGGCCCTCGTCGGGGAGACCCAGTACTTC. The variable domain in full, completed from reference TRBV2 and TRBJ2-5, reads EPEVTQTPSHQVTQMGQEVILRCVPISNHLYFYWYRQILGQKVEFLVSFYNNEISEKSEIFDDQFSVERPDGSNFTLKIRSTKLEDSAMYFCASRALVGETQYFGPGTRLLVL.

This chain connects TRBV5-1 to TRBJ2-2, with 8 bases fitting TRBD1. This CDR3 has 17 residues. CDR1 and CDR2 from the germline V gene are SGHRS and YFSETQ. Losses at the gene ends were 4 bases for V and 7 bases for J; bases not matched to a gene: 15. DNA of the CDR3: TGCGCCAGCAGCACCGGGGGATCAGGGGGCTCGATCGGGGAGCTGTTTTTT. The encoded protein is CASSTGGSGGSIGELFF.

The CDR3 is CASSLGQGFYNEQFF. DNA for the CDR3: TGTGCCAGCAGTTTGGGTCAGGGATTTTACAATGAGCAGTTCTTC. The chain carries TRBV28 and TRBJ2-1; D might be TRBD1 (5 bases). Germline CDR1 MDHEN, CDR2 SYDVKM. The CDR3 runs 15 residues. V lost 3 bases, J lost 4 bases, and 13 bases lay in between.

The rearrangement joins TRBV6-1 to TRBJ1-2; the D gene is possibly TRBD1 (6 bases). V was trimmed by 6 bases and J by 5 bases, leaving 13 bases between them. This CDR3 region has 13 residues. Germline V gives CDR1 MNHNS, CDR2 SASEGT. The CDR3, as DNA: TGTGCCAGCAGGATTTCCGGACAGTATGGCTACACCTTC. Translated, it gives CASRISGQYGYTF.

There are a few counts of this clone. This chain connects TRBV28 to TRBJ1-1; D not certain. V gave up 5 bases and J gave up 3 bases, with 16 bases separating them. Germline loops: CDR1 MDHEN, CDR2 SYDVKM. This CDR3 comprises 15 residues. The CDR3: CASSPLRGRDTEAFF. For the CDR3, the DNA is TGTGCCAGCAGTCCCCTGCGAGGGAGGGACACTGAAGCTTTCTTT.

V and J are TRBV15 and TRBJ2-7; the match to TRBD1 covers 10 bases. This CDR3 has 15 amino acids. Germline loops: CDR1 LNHNV, CDR2 YYDKDF (reference sequence). The trim removed 6 bases at V and 1 base at J, leaving 6 bases unmatched. The CDR3 reads CATRAKGQGSYEQYF. The CDR3 DNA reads TGTGCCACCAGAGCCAAGGGACAGGGGTCCTACGAGCAGTACTTC.

The chain has TRBV28 and TRBJ1-1; D uncertain. The CDR3 runs 13 residues. Between the trimmed V and J ends, which lost 5 bases and 1 base, there was a span of 8 bases. The germline V gene encodes CDR1 MDHEN and CDR2 SYDVKM. The CDR3 here is CASSPDKNTEAFF. The CDR3 DNA reads TGTGCCAGCAGTCCCGACAAGAACACTGAAGCTTTCTTT.

The chain links TRBV5-8 to TRBJ1-3; 7 positions match TRBD1. V shed 4 bases and J 3 bases; nucleotides not matched to a gene: 4. Germline lookup yields CDR1 SGHTS and CDR2 YDEGEE. This CDR3 region has 14 residues. The CDR3 sequence is CASSGDRDGNTIYF. CDR3 nucleotide sequence: TGTGCCAGCAGCGGAGACAGGGATGGAAACACCATATATTTT.

The chain employs TRBV6-4 and TRBJ2-2; perhaps TRBD2 as D (5 bases). Germline values: CDR1 MRHNA, CDR2 SNTAGT. The length of the CDR3 is 15 residues. V dropped 2 bases and J dropped 2 bases, with 9 bases sitting between them. The CDR3 is CASSDPSGNTGELFF. The CDR3 DNA is TGTGCCAGCAGTGACCCAAGCGGAAACACCGGGGAGCTGTTTTTT.

This clone has only a few counts. The genes are TRBV28 and TRBJ1-5; 11 bases match TRBD1. This CDR3 has 16 amino acids. The germline V gene encodes CDR1 MDHEN and CDR2 SYDVKM. With 7 bases clipped from V and 6 bases from J, the junction kept 11 bases outside the gene matches. The CDR3 protein is CASIPPGTGGRQPQHF. The CDR3 DNA reads as TGTGCCAGCATCCCCCCCGGGACAGGGGGGCGTCAGCCCCAGCATTTT.

This clone was seen a few times. The rearrangement joins TRBV19 to TRBJ1-1; a possible D gene is TRBD1 (5 bases). The CDR3 consists of 14 residues. CDR1 LNHDA and CDR2 SQIVND come from the germline V gene (reference sequence). V shed 1 base and J shed 8 bases, with 14 bases lying between them. CDR3 in amino acids: CASSIAGLLAEAFF. The CDR3 DNA reads as TGTGCCAGTAGTATAGCAGGGTTGTTAGCCGAAGCTTTCTTT.

The chain recombines TRBV5-4 with TRBJ2-1; D not certain. CDR1 is SGHNT and CDR2 is YYREEE in the germline V gene (reference sequence). CDR3 length: 15 amino acids. The V and J ends lost 2 bases and 0 bases respectively, with 9 bases between them. DNA for the CDR3: TGTGCCAGCAGCTTAACCGTTAGCTCCTACAATGAGCAGTTCTTC. This codes for CASSLTVSSYNEQFF.

V usage is TRBV7-9 and J usage is TRBJ2-3; TRBD2 matches 10 bases. CDR1 is SEHNR, CDR2 FQNEAQ, per germline (reference sequence). Trimming cost V 5 bases and J 4 bases; bases outside gene matches: 9. The CDR3 length is 16 residues. The CDR3 here is CASSPQRGGGSDTQYF. The CDR3 DNA reads as TGTGCCAGCAGCCCCCAGCGGGGGGGCGGGTCAGATACGCAGTATTTT.